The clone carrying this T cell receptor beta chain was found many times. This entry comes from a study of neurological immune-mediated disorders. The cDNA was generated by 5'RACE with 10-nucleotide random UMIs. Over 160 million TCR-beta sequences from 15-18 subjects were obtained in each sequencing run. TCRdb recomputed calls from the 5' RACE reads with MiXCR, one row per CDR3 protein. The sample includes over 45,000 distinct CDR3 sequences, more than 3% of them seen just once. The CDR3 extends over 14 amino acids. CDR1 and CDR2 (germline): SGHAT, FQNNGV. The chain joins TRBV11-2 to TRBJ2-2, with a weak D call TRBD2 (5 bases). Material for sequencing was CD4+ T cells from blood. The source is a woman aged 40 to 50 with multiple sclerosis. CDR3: CASREGVFTGELFF. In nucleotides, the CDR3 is TGTGCAAGCCGCGAGGGAGTTTTCACCGGGGAGCTGTTTTTT.